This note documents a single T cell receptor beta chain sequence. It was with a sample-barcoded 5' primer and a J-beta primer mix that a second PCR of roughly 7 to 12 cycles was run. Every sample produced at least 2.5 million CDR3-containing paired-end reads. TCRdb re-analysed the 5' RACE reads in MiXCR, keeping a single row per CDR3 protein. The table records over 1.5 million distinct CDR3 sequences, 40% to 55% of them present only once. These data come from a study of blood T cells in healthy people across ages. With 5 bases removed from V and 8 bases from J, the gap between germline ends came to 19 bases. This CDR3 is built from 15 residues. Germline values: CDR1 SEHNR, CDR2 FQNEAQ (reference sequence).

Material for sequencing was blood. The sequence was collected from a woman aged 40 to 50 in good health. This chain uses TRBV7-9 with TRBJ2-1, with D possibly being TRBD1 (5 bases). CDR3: CASSRDSTYNDEQFF. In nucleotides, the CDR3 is TGTGCCAGCAGCCGCGACAGTACCTACAACGATGAGCAGTTCTTC.